This passage covers 9 T cell receptor beta chains from one sample sequenced in a study of cytomegalovirus exposure and HLA in healthy donors. Primers: 60 Vbeta forward and 13 Jbeta reverse. TCRdb keeps only in-frame clones here, not all; method: immunoSEQ multiplex PCR. The sample holds fewer than 100,000 clones. The sequenced sample was PBMCs. All receptors derive from a young man in good health and CMV-seropositive.

This rearrangement joins TRBV2 to TRBJ1-2; TRBD1 agrees at 9 bases. Looked up from germline, CDR1 is SNHLY and CDR2 is FYNNEI. This CDR3 contains 13 residues. Trimming removed 4 bases from V and 7 bases from J; junction bases left unmatched: 4. The DNA of the CDR3 is TGTGCCAGCAGTGTACAGGGGGCAGGTGGCTACACCTTC. This gives the protein CASSVQGAGGYTF.

V is TRBV4-2 and J is TRBJ1-5, with TRBD1 as a possible D gene (6 bases). This CDR3 is 17 amino acids long. With 0 bases removed from V and 4 bases from J, the gap between germline ends came to 16 bases. Germline-derived CDR1 and CDR2 are LGHNA and YNFKEQ. The CDR3 DNA sequence: TGTGCCAGCAGCCAAGAGGGGGCAGGGCCTAGGAATCAGCCCCAGCATTTT. Translating it yields CASSQEGAGPRNQPQHF.

The genes are TRBV28 and TRBJ2-1; possibly TRBD1 for D (6 bases). Trimming took 5 bases from V and 4 from J, leaving 12 bases between them. The CDR3 runs 14 residues. Germline loops: CDR1 MDHEN, CDR2 SYDVKM. CDR3 DNA sequence: TGTGCCAGCAGTCCGGGACATAATTACAATGAGCAGTTCTTC. It specifies CASSPGHNYNEQFF.

In regard to this clone: Other DNA sequences from this sample encode an identical CDR3 as well. The CDR3 sequence is CASSLDRGNTEAFF. The CDR3, as DNA: TGTGCCAGCAGCTTGGACAGGGGGAACACTGAAGCTTTCTTT. The rearrangement links TRBV5-4 to TRBJ1-1; TRBD1 agrees at 7 bases. The length of the CDR3 is 14 residues. V dropped 0 bases and J dropped 1; count of bases not matched to a gene: 0. The germline gives CDR1 SGHNT, CDR2 YYREEE (reference sequence).

For the CDR3, the DNA is TGTGCCAGCAGCCCCAGGAACACCGGGGAGCTGTTTTTT. This gives the protein CASSPRNTGELFF. The rearrangement joins TRBV5-4 to TRBJ2-2; D is unclear. This CDR3 contains 13 residues. Trimming pared 4 bases from V and 1 base from J, leaving 5 bases between. Germline loops: CDR1 SGHNT, CDR2 YYREEE (reference sequence).

The rearrangement links TRBV19 to TRBJ1-3, with a possible D match to TRBD1 (5 bases). Germline lookup yields CDR1 LNHDA and CDR2 SQIVND (reference sequence). V lost 6 bases and J lost 3, with 15 bases in between. This CDR3 has 15 residues. CDR3 DNA: TGTGCCAGTAGCGCGGACATCCCCTATGGAAACACCATATATTTT. Translated, it gives CASSADIPYGNTIYF.

The chain joins TRBV13 to TRBJ2-7, with TRBD2 matching 14 bases. Germline values: CDR1 PRHDT, CDR2 FYEKMQ (reference sequence). V shed 8 bases, J shed 3 bases, and the junction held 18 bases outside the gene matches. The CDR3 has 19 amino acids. The CDR3 sequence: CASGISTPGLAGVGYEQYF. In nucleotides, the CDR3 is TGTGCCAGCGGAATTAGTACGCCGGGACTAGCGGGAGTCGGCTACGAGCAGTACTTC. The full variable domain, its missing parts supplied by reference TRBV13 and TRBJ2-7, is AAGVIQSPRHLIKEKRETATLKCYPIPRHDTVYWYQQGPGQDPQFLISFYEKMQSDKGSIPDRFSAQQFSDYHSELNMSSLELGDSALYFCASGISTPGLAGVGYEQYFGPGTRLTVT.

The V gene is TRBV6-1, the J gene TRBJ2-7; TRBD1 matches 8 bases. The CDR3 loop spans 15 amino acids. Germline assignment: CDR1 MNHNS and CDR2 SASEGT. V lost 3 bases to trimming and J lost 1 base; unmatched junction nucleotides: 5. This CDR3 reads CASSETDRGSYEQYF. CDR3 in DNA: TGTGCCAGCAGTGAGACAGACAGGGGTTCCTACGAGCAGTACTTC.

The rearrangement joins TRBV29-1 to TRBJ1-1; 7 bases fit TRBD1. The V segment lost 3 bases and the J segment 0 bases; nucleotides outside the gene matches: 4. The CDR3 has 14 amino acids. Per the germline V gene, CDR1 is SQVTM and CDR2 is ANQGSEA. CDR3 sequence: CSVDKTGMNTEAFF. The CDR3 DNA sequence: TGCAGCGTTGACAAGACAGGGATGAACACTGAAGCTTTCTTT. The full variable domain, completed using reference TRBV29-1 and TRBJ1-1, is SAVISQKPSRDICQRGTSLTIQCQVDSQVTMMFWYRQQPGQSLTLIATANQGSEATYESGFVIDKFPISRPNLTFSTLTVSNMSPEDSSIYLCSVDKTGMNTEAFFGQGTRLTVV.